This TCR beta chain is drawn from a study of CD8 T cells in ankylosing spondylitis. As the method for making TCR beta libraries, quantitative 5'-RACE with molecular barcodes was used. A single record per CDR3 protein comes from TCRdb applying MiXCR to the 5' RACE reads. The table has about 90,000 distinct CDR3 sequences, approximately 8.9% seen once. The CDR3 is 16 residues long. Trimming removed 1 base from V and 1 base from J, with 10 bases in between. Germline loops: CDR1 SEHNR, CDR2 FQNEAQ (reference sequence). This clonotype was found a few times. Its target is not known. Study observations and caveats: Matched synovial fluid from ankylosing spondylitis patients was reported to be enriched for disease-linked clones. Disease-linked clones bore a CD8+ phenotype, appearing relatively rarely in peripheral blood. A TCR beta motif of under ten highly homologous variants appeared characteristic of ankylosing spondylitis blood.

This receptor was identified in a male donor with ankylosing spondylitis. Sequencing used blood, either unsorted or a sorted T cell fraction (not recorded which). The rearrangement joins TRBV7-9 to TRBJ2-2, with D possibly being TRBD2 (6 bases). This CDR3 is CASSLGSGRNTGELFF. In DNA, the CDR3 is TGTGCCAGCAGCTTAGGTAGCGGCAGGAACACCGGGGAGCTGTTTTTT.